This entry lists 28 T cell receptor beta chains sequenced from one sample in a study of T cell responses to AZD1222 COVID-19 vaccine. Clones were sequenced by immunoSEQ multiplex PCR, and TCRdb holds only the in-frame ones, with some missing. The table has approximately 200,000 clones, around 88% seen once. This sample comprised peripheral blood, obtained on day 0 of AZD1222 vaccination. The receptors were gathered from an adult in good health.

This clone was counted a single time. The rearrangement links TRBV7-8 to TRBJ2-7, with D maybe TRBD1 (6 bases). CDR3 length equals 12 residues. The ends were cut back, 10 bases at V and 1 base at J, with 11 bases in the middle. Germline V CDR1 and CDR2: SGHVS, FQNEAQ. CDR3 protein: CATSQGSYEQYF. CDR3 DNA sequence: TGTGCCACCTCACAGGGTTCCTACGAGCAGTACTTC.

This clone occurred a few times. This rearrangement joins TRBV19 to TRBJ1-1, with D tentatively TRBD1 (6 bases). The germline V gene has CDR1 LNHDA and CDR2 SQIVND (reference sequence). The CDR3 sequence is 15 residues long. With 6 bases removed from V and 1 base from J, the gap between germline ends came to 15 bases. The CDR3 loop is CASRPFSDRNTEAFF. The CDR3 bases are TGTGCCAGTAGGCCCTTCTCGGACAGGAACACTGAAGCTTTCTTT. Filled out from reference TRBV19 and TRBJ1-1, the complete variable domain reads DGGITQSPKYLFRKEGQNVTLSCEQNLNHDAMYWYRQDPGQGLRLIYYSQIVNDFQKGDIAEGYSVSREKKESFPLTVTSAQKNPTAFYLCASRPFSDRNTEAFFGQGTRLTVV.

The V gene is TRBV5-1, the J gene TRBJ1-2, with TRBD1 matching over 8 bases. The CDR3 covers 14 residues. Germline loops: CDR1 SGHRS, CDR2 YFSETQ. Trimming removed 2 bases from V and 2 bases from J; junction bases left unmatched: 2. The CDR3 here is CASSLNRGNYGYTF. The CDR3 DNA follows: TGCGCCAGCAGCTTAAACAGGGGGAACTATGGCTACACCTTC.

This chain joins TRBV5-8 and TRBJ1-2, with D hard to call. The CDR3 is 14 residues long. V gave up 0 bases and J gave up 4 bases, with 10 bases separating them. The germline V gene encodes CDR1 SGHTS and CDR2 YDEGEE. The CDR3 is CASSLDGLPYGYTF. DNA of the CDR3: TGTGCCAGCAGCTTGGACGGTCTTCCCTATGGCTACACCTTC.

As for this clone: A read error may be the cause here, since a much bigger clone is one base away. The gene calls are TRBV7-2 and TRBJ1-2; D possibly corresponds to TRBD1 (5 bases). V lost 4 bases to trimming and J lost 2 bases, with 5 bases between them. Germline values: CDR1 SGHTA, CDR2 FQGNSA. The length of the CDR3 is 12 residues. CDR3 amino acids: CASSWDNYGYTF. CDR3 bases: TGTGCCAGCAGCTGGGACAACTATGGCTACACCTTC.

The chain recombines TRBV27 with TRBJ1-3; D remains ambiguous. CDR1 and CDR2 from the germline V gene are MNHEY and SMNVEV (reference sequence). The germline V and J ends were trimmed by 11 bases and 4 bases, with 15 bases remaining between them. There are 13 residues in the CDR3. CDR3 in amino acids: CAGNLPRGNTIYF. CDR3 coding DNA: TGTGCCGGAAACCTCCCCCGGGGAAACACCATATATTTT.

As regards this clone: The sample has other DNA sequences that encode this CDR3 too. The chain links TRBV19 to TRBJ2-1; TRBD1 aligns across 8 bases. Trimming took 6 bases from V and 0 from J; bases not matched to a gene: 4. The CDR3 is made up of 15 amino acids. Germline V gives CDR1 LNHDA, CDR2 SQIVND (reference sequence). For the CDR3, the DNA is TGTGCCAGTAGCCCTGACAGGGGCTCCTACAATGAGCAGTTCTTC. Protein: CASSPDRGSYNEQFF.

CDR3 in DNA: TGTGCCAGCAGCTTAAAGGGGTTTGGTCAGGACACTGAAGCTTTCTTT. This encodes CASSLKGFGQDTEAFF. The rearrangement links TRBV7-3 to TRBJ1-1; the D gene is possibly TRBD1 (5 bases). Germline V gives CDR1 SGHTA, CDR2 FQGTGA. Trimming pared 1 base from V and 3 bases from J, leaving 15 bases between. This CDR3 has 16 residues.

This clone came up a few times. This chain joins TRBV2 and TRBJ1-5, with TRBD1 as a possible D gene (5 bases). The CDR3 contains 13 residues. Looked up from germline, CDR1 is SNHLY and CDR2 is FYNNEI. V gave up 5 bases and J gave up 6 bases, with 11 bases separating them. CDR3 sequence: CASSPYRGQPQHF. The CDR3 coding sequence is TGTGCCAGCAGTCCGTATAGGGGTCAGCCCCAGCATTTT.

This clone was seen a single time. This chain uses TRBV9 with TRBJ2-1; D is possibly TRBD1 (6 bases). V was clipped by 4 bases and J by 1 base, with 12 bases between them. Per germline, CDR1 SGDLS and CDR2 YYNGEE. The CDR3 loop spans 15 amino acids. CDR3 in amino acids: CASSPRDNSYNEQFF. The CDR3 DNA sequence: TGTGCCAGCAGCCCCCGGGACAATTCCTACAATGAGCAGTTCTTC.

The table lists this clone with a few counts. This rearrangement joins TRBV7-6 to TRBJ2-7; TRBD1 agrees at 9 bases. This CDR3 has 17 residues. V gave up 2 bases and J gave up 5 bases; unmatched junction bases: 13. Germline V gives CDR1 SGHVS, CDR2 FNYEAQ. The CDR3 nucleotides read TGTGCCAGCAGCTTACGGTCCGTTCGACAGGGGGGTAACGAGCAGTACTTC. This codes for CASSLRSVRQGGNEQYF.

This chain uses TRBV6-4 with TRBJ2-5; the match to TRBD2 covers 14 bases. V shed 4 bases, J shed 5 bases, and the junction held 3 bases outside the gene matches. Germline V CDR1 and CDR2: MRHNA, SNTAGT. The CDR3 covers 15 residues. CDR3 loop: CASSATSGGAETQYF. In DNA form, the CDR3 reads TGTGCCAGCAGTGCGACTAGCGGGGGGGCCGAGACCCAGTACTTC.

V is TRBV21-1 and J is TRBJ1-2; the tabulated D call, TRBD1, remains unverified against the DNA. TRBV21-1 is tagged as a pseudogene. The CDR3 runs to 14 residues. CDR3 sequence reads: CASSKGRTGAGYTF. The CDR3 nucleotides read TGTGCCAGCAGCAAAGGTCGGACAGGGGCTGGCTACACCTTC.

The chain combines TRBV5-4 with TRBJ2-7; a weak D match, TRBD2 (7 bases). The CDR3 runs to 15 residues. Per germline, CDR1 SGHNT and CDR2 YYREEE (reference sequence). V gave up 3 bases and J gave up 6 bases, with 19 bases separating them. Here the CDR3 DNA reads TGTGCCAGCAGCTGGAGGGTGGCGGGGGCCTCCGAGCAGTACTTC. Protein product: CASSWRVAGASEQYF.

The chain joins TRBV6-5 to TRBJ2-7, with 9 bases fitting TRBD1. V was clipped by 8 bases and J by 2 bases; unmatched bases: 4. The CDR3 spans 13 residues. From germline, CDR1 is MNHEY and CDR2 SVGAGI. As DNA, the CDR3 is TGTGCCAGCGGAAACAGGGGGCCCTACGAGCAGTACTTC. It codes for CASGNRGPYEQYF.

This rearrangement joins TRBV7-2 to TRBJ1-2, with D possibly TRBD1 on 5 matching bases. The CDR3 has 13 residues. Germline values: CDR1 SGHTA, CDR2 FQGNSA. The germline V and J ends were trimmed by 7 bases and 3 bases, with 12 bases remaining between them. CDR3 in amino acids: CASKTGRDYGYTF. For the CDR3, the DNA is TGTGCCAGCAAGACGGGACGGGACTATGGCTACACCTTC.

V and J are TRBV15 and TRBJ2-7; 7 positions agree with TRBD1. Trimming cost V 7 bases and J 3 bases; bases outside gene matches: 9. The V gene's germline CDR1 is LNHNV and CDR2 YYDKDF (reference sequence). CDR3 length: 14 amino acids. The CDR3 region has the DNA TGTGCCACCACGATACAGGGGTTAAACTACGAGCAGTACTTC. This encodes CATTIQGLNYEQYF.

In this sample, this clone turned up once. The gene calls are TRBV6-6 and TRBJ2-3, with no clear D. Germline lookup yields CDR1 MNHNY and CDR2 SVGAGI (reference sequence). V gave up 5 bases and J gave up 5 bases, with 8 bases separating them. This CDR3 spans 12 amino acids. DNA of the CDR3: TGTGCCAGCAGTCGTAACAGAGATACGCAGTATTTT. This gives the protein CASSRNRDTQYF.

Written as DNA, the CDR3 is TGTGCCAGACAGGTGTTTCACACTGAAGCTTTCTTT. Translating gives CARQVFHTEAFF. V and J are TRBV30 and TRBJ1-1; D perhaps matches TRBD1 (6 bases). The CDR3 loop spans 12 amino acids. The germline V gene encodes CDR1 GTSNPN and CDR2 SVGIG (reference sequence). V lost 8 bases and J 3 bases, leaving 13 bases between the germline ends.

This clone has just a few counts. The chain combines TRBV4-1 with TRBJ1-1; D gene unclear. Germline CDR1 is MGHRA and CDR2 is YSYEKL. The CDR3 extends over 14 amino acids. V shed 1 base and J shed 5 bases, with 11 bases lying between them. The CDR3 nucleotides are TGCGCCAGCAGCCAAGGTGAGGGATTGACTGAAGCTTTCTTT. Residues: CASSQGEGLTEAFF.

The rearrangement uses TRBV28 and TRBJ1-2, with a tentative D call TRBD1 (6 bases). This CDR3 has 18 residues. V gave up 4 bases and J gave up 3 bases, with 24 bases separating them. Germline V lookup: CDR1 MDHEN, CDR2 SYDVKM. CDR3 protein: CASSSWGALGGVDYGYTF. In nucleotides, the CDR3 is TGTGCCAGCAGTTCTTGGGGGGCCTTAGGAGGGGTGGACTATGGCTACACCTTC.

V gene TRBV28 combines with J gene TRBJ2-2, with TRBD1 matching 8 bases. The ends lost 6 bases at V and 6 bases at J; junction bases unmatched: 9. CDR1 and CDR2 (germline): MDHEN, SYDVKM. This CDR3 is 15 amino acids long. CDR3 sequence (DNA): TGTGCCAGCAGACGGACAGGGAGAACGTCCGGGGAGCTGTTTTTT. Protein product: CASRRTGRTSGELFF. Filled out from reference TRBV28 and TRBJ2-2, the complete variable domain reads DVKVTQSSRYLVKRTGEKVFLECVQDMDHENMFWYRQDPGLGLRLIYFSYDVKMKEKGDIPEGYSVSREKKERFSLILESASTNQTSMYLCASRRTGRTSGELFFGEGSRLTVL.

J is TRBJ2-2 and V is TRBV29-1; TRBD1 agrees at 8 bases. J lost 4 bases, V lost 7 bases, and 8 bases had no gene match. CDR3 size: 14 residues. Germline lookup yields CDR1 SQVTM and CDR2 ANQGSEA. CDR3 in DNA: TGCAGCGGAGCACAGGGGGTTGGCACCGGGGAGCTGTTTTTT. Translated: CSGAQGVGTGELFF.

V usage is TRBV7-3 and J usage is TRBJ1-1, with unresolved D. The V end was cut by 3 bases, the J end by 1 base, with 15 bases between. Germline values: CDR1 SGHTA, CDR2 FQGTGA. CDR3 size: 16 residues. The CDR3 nucleotides read TGTGCCAGCAGCTTTCCCTTAACGACGGGGAACACTGAAGCTTTCTTT. The encoded protein is CASSFPLTTGNTEAFF.

The V and J genes are TRBV5-1 and TRBJ2-2; no firm D call. The CDR3 extends over 14 amino acids. In germline, CDR1 is SGHRS, CDR2 YFSETQ. V was clipped by 0 bases and J by 0 bases, with 3 bases between them. CDR3 in amino acids: CASSLDTNTGELFF. The CDR3 DNA follows: TGCGCCAGCAGCTTGGACACGAACACCGGGGAGCTGTTTTTT.

The chain uses TRBV5-4 and TRBJ2-6; TRBD1 aligns across 7 bases. The V and J ends lost 4 bases and 0 bases, in that order; junction bases with no gene match: 4. Germline CDR1 reads SGHNT; CDR2 reads YYREEE (reference sequence). This CDR3 region has 16 residues. CDR3 sequence reads: CASSRDSHSGANVLTF. The DNA of the CDR3 is TGTGCCAGCAGCCGGGACAGCCACTCTGGGGCCAACGTCCTGACTTTC.

The chain employs TRBV25-1 and TRBJ2-3, with 8 bases aligning to TRBD2. The germline V gene has CDR1 MGHDK and CDR2 SYGVNS. The CDR3 has 15 residues. After removal of 0 bases from V and 5 bases from J, the junction contained 4 bases not matched to a gene. CDR3 residues: CASSEYGRALDTQYF. In DNA, the CDR3 is TGTGCCAGCAGTGAATACGGGAGGGCTTTAGATACGCAGTATTTT. Combining the CDR3 with reference TRBV25-1 and TRBJ2-3 gives the whole variable domain EADIYQTPRYLVIGTGKKITLECSQTMGHDKMYWYQQDPGMELHLIHYSYGVNSTEKGDLSSESTVSRIRTEHFPLTLESARPSHTSQYLCASSEYGRALDTQYFGPGTRLTVL.

The chain combines TRBV19 with TRBJ1-2, with D maybe TRBD1 (5 bases). This CDR3 contains 11 residues. Trimming left V 10 bases short and J 8 bases short, with 14 bases between. Germline-derived CDR1 and CDR2 are LNHDA and SQIVND (reference sequence). CDR3 sequence reads: CATREGGGYTF. CDR3 bases: TGTGCCACCAGGGAGGGCGGCGGCTACACCTTC.